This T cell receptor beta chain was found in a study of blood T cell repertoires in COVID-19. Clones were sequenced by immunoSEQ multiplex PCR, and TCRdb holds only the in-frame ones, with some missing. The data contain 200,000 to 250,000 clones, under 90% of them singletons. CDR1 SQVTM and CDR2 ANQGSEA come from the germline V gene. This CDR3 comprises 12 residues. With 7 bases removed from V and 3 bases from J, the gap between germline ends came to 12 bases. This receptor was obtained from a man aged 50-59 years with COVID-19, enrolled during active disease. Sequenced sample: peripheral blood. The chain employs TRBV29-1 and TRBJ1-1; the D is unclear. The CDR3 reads CSAVLADTEAFF. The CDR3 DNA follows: TGCAGCGCCGTGCTCGCGGACACTGAAGCTTTCTTT.